This TCR beta chain appears in the sequencing data of a study of identical twins. Whole-study findings and limits: With abundant cord blood beta clonotypes, insertions were fewer; memory repertoires showed no such pattern.

CDR1 is LGHNT, CDR2 FRNRAP, per germline. Trimming pared 5 bases from V and 11 bases from J, leaving 24 bases between. The CDR3 length is 15 residues. About this clonotype itself: Its target is not known.

TCRdb passed the 5' RACE reads through MiXCR, listing each CDR3 protein once. The table lists more than 1.5 million distinct CDR3 sequences, about 32% of them singletons, with 0.27% in the top ten. The chain combines TRBV12-5 with TRBJ2-5; no reliable D call. The sequenced sample consisted of cord blood. The TCR comes from a newborn girl in good health. For the CDR3, the DNA is TGTGCTAGTGGTGTCGGACCCCCAACCTACAATGAGCAGTACTTC. Protein product: CASGVGPPTYNEQYF.